This T cell receptor (beta chain) was obtained from a study of T cell clonality in common variable immunodeficiency. This clone occurred many times. As yet, its antigen is unknown. The read terminates 3 residues before the CDR3 end, so the remaining end is supplied by the germline J gene. Overall study results and limits: TCRbeta clonality was increased in CVID versus healthy controls. Reportedly, TCR beta sequences from common variable immunodeficiency showed fewer deletions and N-nucleotide insertions.

Produced via immunoSEQ multiplex PCR; TCRdb's table is partial and in-frame only. The sample has tens of thousands of clones, none seen only once. The CDR3 covers 15 residues. Trimming stripped 8 bases from V and 4 bases from J, with 17 bases between. CDR1 and CDR2 (germline): LNHDA, SQIVND (reference sequence). The sequencing input was peripheral blood mononuclear cells. The receptor comes from a person aged 18-70 years in good health. The rearrangement joins TRBV19 to TRBJ2-2; D is perhaps TRBD1 (5 bases). Incomplete CDR3 DNA: TGTGCCAGTGACCGGACATACACTTCCACCGGGGAG. Amino acid sequence: CASDRTYTSTGE. The CDR3 as a whole reads CASDRTYTSTGELFF.